These T cell receptor beta chains were read from a single sample in a study of blood T cell repertoires in COVID-19. Profiling relied on immunoSEQ multiplex PCR, and the TCRdb table lists in-frame clones only, not all of them. In the table there are some 270,000 clones, about 83% of which are singletons. Sequencing was done on a sample of peripheral blood. Every receptor here comes from an elderly woman with COVID-19, enrolled during active disease. The CDR3 runs from the conserved cysteine through the conserved F or W. A D gene is named only where the DNA matches it firmly. A clone size is listed for some rows: how often the clone was seen (once, few, many), or a class if it is expanded.

d_gene: -
j_gene: TRBJ1-3
v_gene: TRBV7-9
abundance: few
CDR3nt: TGTGCCAGCAGCCGGGACTCTGGAAACACCATATATTTT
CDR3aa: CASSRDSGNTIYF

d_gene: -
j_gene: TRBJ1-1
v_gene: TRBV15
abundance: -
CDR3nt: TGTGCCACCAGCAGGGGGGACTCCGTGGGCACTGAAGCTTTCTTT
CDR3aa: CATSRGDSVGTEAFF

d_gene: TRBD2
j_gene: TRBJ2-2
v_gene: TRBV4-1
abundance: -
CDR3nt: TGCGCCAGCAGCCGGGGACTAGCGGGGGGGAACACCGGGGAGCTGTTTTTT
CDR3aa: CASSRGLAGGNTGELFF

d_gene: TRBD1
j_gene: TRBJ1-5
v_gene: TRBV7-9
abundance: -
CDR3nt: TGTGCCAGCAGCGGAGGACAGGGCAATCAGCCCCAGCATTTT
CDR3aa: CASSGGQGNQPQHF

d_gene: -
j_gene: TRBJ1-1
v_gene: TRBV28
abundance: -
CDR3nt: TGTGCCAGCAGTAGCAGGGTTCGCTCTGAAGCTTTCTTT
CDR3aa: CASSSRVRSEAFF

d_gene: -
j_gene: TRBJ1-1
v_gene: TRBV6-5
abundance: -
CDR3nt: TGTGCCAGCAGATACACACAGAACACTGAAGCTTTCTTT
CDR3aa: CASRYTQNTEAFF

d_gene: -
j_gene: TRBJ1-3
v_gene: TRBV3-1/TRBV3-2
abundance: once
CDR3nt: TGTGCCAGCAGCCAAGGGACAGCCTCTGGAAACACCATATATTTT
CDR3aa: CASSQGTASGNTIYF

d_gene: -
j_gene: TRBJ2-3
v_gene: TRBV3-1/TRBV3-2
abundance: -
CDR3nt: TGTGCCAGCAGCCAAGTCTCAGATACGCAGTATTTT
CDR3aa: CASSQVSDTQYF

d_gene: -
j_gene: TRBJ1-4
v_gene: TRBV28
abundance: -
CDR3nt: TGTGCCAGCAGAACGCACACCGGCGGTGAAAAACTGTTTTTT
CDR3aa: CASRTHTGGEKLFF

d_gene: TRBD1
j_gene: TRBJ1-2
v_gene: TRBV7-2
abundance: -
CDR3nt: TGTGCCAGCAGTAGGGACAGTCTTGGCTACACCTTC
CDR3aa: CASSRDSLGYTF

d_gene: TRBD2
j_gene: TRBJ2-5
v_gene: TRBV9
abundance: -
CDR3nt: TGTGCCAGCAGCGTTAGCGGGGGGGCATGGGAGACCCAGTACTTC
CDR3aa: CASSVSGGAWETQYF

d_gene: -
j_gene: TRBJ1-2
v_gene: TRBV7-8
abundance: -
CDR3nt: TGTGCCAGCAGCGCCGGATCGGACTGGTATGGCTACACCTTC
CDR3aa: CASSAGSDWYGYTF

d_gene: TRBD2
j_gene: TRBJ2-2
v_gene: TRBV9
abundance: -
CDR3nt: TGTGCCAGCAGCGTGTTAGGGGCGACTAGCGCCGGGGAGCTGTTTTTT
CDR3aa: CASSVLGATSAGELFF

d_gene: -
j_gene: TRBJ1-1
v_gene: TRBV28
abundance: few
CDR3nt: TGTGCCAGCATAGGGGCAGAAGGAGCTTTCTTT
CDR3aa: CASIGAEGAFF

d_gene: TRBD2
j_gene: TRBJ2-5
v_gene: TRBV11-2
abundance: -
CDR3nt: TGTGCCAGCAGCTTAGCTGGACTAGCGGGGACCGTCGGGACCCAGTACTTC
CDR3aa: CASSLAGLAGTVGTQYF

d_gene: -
j_gene: TRBJ2-1
v_gene: TRBV5-1
abundance: -
CDR3nt: TGCGCCAGCACCTCCGGAGGAGGGGCAAATGAGCAGTTCTTC
CDR3aa: CASTSGGGANEQFF

d_gene: -
j_gene: TRBJ1-3
v_gene: TRBV7-8
abundance: -
CDR3nt: TGTGCCAGCAGCTCAGGGTCGGGAAACACCATATATTTT
CDR3aa: CASSSGSGNTIYF

d_gene: -
j_gene: TRBJ2-1
v_gene: TRBV9
abundance: -
CDR3nt: TGTGCCAGCAGCTACGAGGCCCTGCCCTCAAGTGAGCAGTTCTTC
CDR3aa: CASSYEALPSSEQFF

d_gene: TRBD2
j_gene: TRBJ2-3
v_gene: TRBV4-3
abundance: -
CDR3nt: TGCGCCAGCAGCCAAGGGTGGACTAGCGGGACGCAGTATTTT
CDR3aa: CASSQGWTSGTQYF

d_gene: -
j_gene: TRBJ2-1
v_gene: TRBV5-1
abundance: -
CDR3nt: TGCGCCAGCAGCTCGGGAGACATCTTCGGGCAGTTCTTC
CDR3aa: CASSSGDIFGQFF